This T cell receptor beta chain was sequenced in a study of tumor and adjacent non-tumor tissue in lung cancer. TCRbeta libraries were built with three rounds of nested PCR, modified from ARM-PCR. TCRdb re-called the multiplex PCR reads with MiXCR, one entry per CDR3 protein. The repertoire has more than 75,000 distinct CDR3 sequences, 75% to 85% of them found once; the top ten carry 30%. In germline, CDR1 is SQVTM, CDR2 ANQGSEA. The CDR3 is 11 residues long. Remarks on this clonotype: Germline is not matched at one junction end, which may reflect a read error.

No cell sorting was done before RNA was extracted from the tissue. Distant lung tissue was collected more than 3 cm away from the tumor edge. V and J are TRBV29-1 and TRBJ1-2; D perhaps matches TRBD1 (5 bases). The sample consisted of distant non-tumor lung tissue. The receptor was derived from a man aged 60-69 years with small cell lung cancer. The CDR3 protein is CSIDGAHGYTF. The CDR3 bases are TGCAGCATTGACGGGGCCCATGGCTACACCTTC.